The 22 T cell receptor beta chains below all came from one sample that was sequenced in a study of vaccination effects on CD4 cells after COVID-19. Clones were read by immunoSEQ multiplex PCR, and TCRdb kept only the in-frame ones, dropping some. The profile covers approximately 74,000 clones, with roughly 79% appearing a single time and under 3% taken by the ten largest. No antigens are known for them. Sequencing followed a ViraFEST assay step that expanded antigen-specific CD4+ T cells with viral peptide pools. Once cultured for roughly ten days, the cells underwent separation to obtain CD4+ T cells. Nobody among the vaccine recipients had prior SARS-CoV-2 infection (nucleocapsid antibodies were negative). Material: CD4+ T cells from PBMCs cultured with HCoV-NL63 spike peptides, obtained before COVID-19 vaccination. The source of these receptors is a human donor who received a COVID-19 vaccine.

The V and J genes are TRBV6-1 and TRBJ2-7, with 11 bases identical to TRBD1. V shed 2 bases, J shed 4 bases, and the junction held 4 bases outside the gene matches. Per germline, CDR1 MNHNS and CDR2 SASEGT. This CDR3 is 15 amino acids long. This CDR3 is CASSERTGGFYEQYV. CDR3 nucleotide sequence: TGTGCCAGCAGTGAAAGGACAGGGGGCTTTTACGAGCAGTACGTC.

This clone was observed a single time. The gene calls are TRBV5-1 and TRBJ1-1; possible D gene TRBD1, 5 bases. CDR3 length: 15 amino acids. The ends were cut back, 2 bases at V and 1 base at J, with 12 bases in the middle. Germline V gene lookup returns CDR1 SGHRS and CDR2 YFSETQ. The CDR3 DNA reads as TGCGCCAGCAGCTTACCCGGGGCAGGGAACACTGAAGCTTTCTTT. This encodes CASSLPGAGNTEAFF.

The DNA for the CDR3 is TGTGCCAGCAGTTACTCGTCCCTTCGCGGGGGTGTCCAAGAGACCCAGTACTTC. Translated: CASSYSSLRGGVQETQYF. The chain has TRBV6-2 or TRBV6-3 and TRBJ2-5, with 7 bases lining up with TRBD2. J was trimmed by 1 base and V by 0 bases; bases with no gene match: 11. CDR1 MNHEY and CDR2 SVGEGT come from the germline V gene. This CDR3 comprises 18 residues.

V and J are TRBV3-1 (or the pseudogene TRBV3-2) and TRBJ2-5, with D possibly matching TRBD2 (5 bases). This CDR3 spans 16 amino acids. Germline lookup yields CDR1 LGHDT and CDR2 YNNKEL (reference sequence). Trimming removed 2 bases from V and 2 bases from J, with 15 bases in between. CDR3 nucleotides: TGTGCCAGCAGCCAATATGGAGCGGACCGACAAGAGACCCAGTACTTC. Translated, it gives CASSQYGADRQETQYF.

This sequence joins TRBV5-1 and TRBJ2-6; D uncertain. V lost 4 bases and J lost 0, with 8 bases in between. The CDR3 consists of 15 residues. Germline loops: CDR1 SGHRS, CDR2 YFSETQ. The CDR3 loop reads CASSPRDSGANVLTF. In nucleotides, the CDR3 is TGCGCCAGCAGCCCAAGGGACTCTGGGGCCAACGTCCTGACTTTC.

This clone came up a few times. V usage is TRBV6-5 and J usage is TRBJ2-7; TRBD2 matches at 9 bases. The CDR3 runs 12 residues. Germline loops: CDR1 MNHEY, CDR2 SVGAGI. The CDR3 region is CVTQRGDYEQYV. In DNA, the CDR3 is TGTGTCACCCAGCGGGGGGACTACGAGCAGTACGTC.

The CDR3 is CASTGLNEKLFF. The CDR3, as DNA: TGTGCCAGCACGGGCCTGAATGAAAAACTGTTTTTT. The chain is built from TRBV12-3 or TRBV12-4 and TRBJ1-4; no reliable D call. V lost 7 bases and J lost 5, with 8 bases in between. The CDR3 is made up of 12 amino acids.

V is TRBV4-1 and J is TRBJ2-3; 12 positions match TRBD1. Germline-derived CDR1 and CDR2 are MGHRA and YSYEKL. This CDR3 has 18 residues. The junction had 9 bases not matched to a gene; V was cut back by 1 base and J by 4 bases. Here the CDR3 DNA reads TGCGCCAGCAGCCAAGCCTTGGGGACAGGGGGCTTGGCAGATACGCAGTATTTT. Protein: CASSQALGTGGLADTQYF.

The rearrangement links TRBV24-1 to TRBJ1-2; 7 bases match TRBD1. This CDR3 region has 14 residues. CDR1 KGHDR and CDR2 SFDVKD come from the germline V gene. The V gene end was trimmed by 5 bases and the J gene end by 4 bases; junction bases not matched to a gene: 6. CDR3 DNA: TGTGCCACCAGTGCCTCAGGGGGATTCTATGGCTACACCTTC. Amino acids: CATSASGGFYGYTF.

This clone was seen a single time. CDR3 nucleotide sequence: TGTGCCGGCCGGGACAGGAGTACCGGGGAGCTGTTTTTT. Its protein product is CAGRDRSTGELFF. The genes are TRBV12-3 or TRBV12-4 and TRBJ2-2; 8 nucleotides line up with TRBD1. This CDR3 region has 13 residues. V dropped 11 bases and J dropped 5; count of bases not matched to a gene: 7.

V gene TRBV11-2 combines with J gene TRBJ2-1; TRBD2 might be the D (7 bases). Looked up from germline, CDR1 is SGHAT and CDR2 is FQNNGV. The V end was cut by 6 bases, the J end by 9 bases, with 18 bases between. The CDR3 spans 14 residues. The CDR3 region has the DNA TGTGCCAGCAGTCGTACAGGGAGGGCGGCTGAGCAGTTCTTC. This gives the protein CASSRTGRAAEQFF.

The chain employs TRBV7-2 and TRBJ1-5, with 8 bases lining up with TRBD1. The CDR3 contains 14 residues. The J segment lost 16 bases and the V segment lost 1 base, leaving 12 bases of the junction unmatched. Germline assignment: CDR1 SGHTA and CDR2 FQGNSA. The DNA of the CDR3 is TGTGCCAGCAGCTTAGGAGGACAGGGACATATGCTACATTTT. It yields the protein CASSLGGQGHMLHF.

This chain uses TRBV25-1 with TRBJ1-1; D may be TRBD1 (5 bases). The ends were cut back, 4 bases at V and 12 bases at J, with 18 bases in the middle. This CDR3 is built from 13 residues. Per the germline V gene, CDR1 is MGHDK and CDR2 is SYGVNS. CDR3 bases: TGTGCCAGCAGTGGACAATCCGGGACGGCACCTTTCTTT. This gives the protein CASSGQSGTAPFF.

The chain carries TRBV24-1 and TRBJ1-1; 8 nucleotides agree with TRBD1. The germline gives CDR1 KGHDR, CDR2 SFDVKD. The CDR3 sequence is 17 residues long. V lost 5 bases and J lost 3; bases outside the gene matches: 13. CDR3 sequence: CATSGAGTGSGYTEAFF. The DNA of the CDR3 is TGTGCCACCAGTGGTGCCGGGACAGGCAGTGGATACACTGAAGCTTTCTTT.

V usage is TRBV18 and J usage is TRBJ2-5; unclear D gene. This CDR3 region has 14 residues. Germline V gives CDR1 KGHSH, CDR2 LQKENI. V was trimmed by 1 base and J by 4 bases, leaving 10 bases between them. The CDR3 reads CASSPQTLGETQYF. The CDR3 nucleotides read TGTGCCAGCTCACCACAGACCCTCGGAGAGACCCAGTACTTC.

This clone was observed a few times. The genes are TRBV6-5 and TRBJ2-7; no clear D. This CDR3 has 13 amino acids. The ends were cut back, 6 bases at V and 3 bases at J, with 12 bases in the middle. Germline V gene data show CDR1 as MNHEY and CDR2 as SVGAGI. The DNA for the CDR3 is TGTGCCAGCAGGTCCTTATTGCGCTACGAGCAGTACGTC. Translating it yields CASRSLLRYEQYV.

The V and J genes are TRBV24-1 and TRBJ2-1; D is tentatively TRBD1 or TRBD2 (6 bases each). Germline loops: CDR1 KGHDR, CDR2 SFDVKD. The CDR3 length is 18 residues. Deletions cut 5 bases from V and 2 bases from J, with 21 bases between. Written as DNA, the CDR3 is TGTGCCACCAGTGGCAATTCCGAGACAGGAGGGGCCTACAATGAGCAGTTCTTC. Amino acids: CATSGNSETGGAYNEQFF.

The table lists this clone with a few counts. The chain employs TRBV7-9 and TRBJ1-5, with TRBD1 as a possible D gene (6 bases). From germline, CDR1 is SEHNR and CDR2 FQNEAQ (reference sequence). This CDR3 spans 13 amino acids. Trimming left V 2 bases short and J 7 bases short, with 9 bases between. CDR3 residues: CASSLSGEQPQHF. For the CDR3, the DNA is TGTGCCAGCAGCTTATCAGGGGAACAGCCCCAGCATTTT.

The rearrangement joins TRBV5-1 to TRBJ2-7; TRBD1 agrees at 8 bases. J was trimmed by 5 bases and V by 3 bases; bases with no gene match: 4. The CDR3 loop spans 13 amino acids. Germline V CDR1 and CDR2: SGHRS, YFSETQ. The CDR3 reads CASSSVTGDEQYV. The CDR3 coding sequence is TGCGCCAGCAGCTCGGTGACAGGGGACGAGCAGTACGTC.

This clone was seen more than once but under ten times. The genes are TRBV12-5 and TRBJ1-6; D ambiguous. The CDR3 length is 16 residues. Germline CDR1 and CDR2: LGHNT and FRNRAP. V was clipped by 1 base and J by 5 bases, with 12 bases between them. The CDR3 reads CASGLDLAGNNSPLHF. DNA of the CDR3: TGTGCTAGTGGTTTGGATCTGGCAGGCAATAATTCACCCCTCCACTTT.

The rearrangement links TRBV6-5 to TRBJ2-5, with no clear D. Trimming pared 7 bases from V and 3 bases from J, leaving 3 bases between. CDR1 is MNHEY, CDR2 SVGAGI, per germline. The CDR3 consists of 10 residues. CDR3 in DNA: TGTGCCAGCAATAAAGAGACCCAGTACTTC. As protein: CASNKETQYF.

V gene TRBV30 combines with J gene TRBJ2-2; 8 nucleotides agree with TRBD2. There are 15 residues in the CDR3. Germline V gene lookup returns CDR1 GTSNPN and CDR2 SVGIG (reference sequence). V trimming: 3 bases; J trimming: 6 bases; junction bases outside the gene matches: 9. DNA for the CDR3: TGTGCCTGGAGACCGCCGCCGGGGGGGGCCGGGGAGCTGTTTTTT. This encodes CAWRPPPGGAGELFF.